Sequencing of this T cell receptor (beta chain) was carried out in a study of T cells after posttransplantation cyclophosphamide (dated by TCRdb to 2016 to 2018). Describing the broader study: T cell repertoire reconstitution was tracked by TRB sequencing after myeloablative bone marrow transplantation in which posttransplantation cyclophosphamide was used as GVHD prophylaxis. Samples from 30 to 35 PTCy-treated patients, along with samples from some 16 of their related bone marrow donors, underwent antigen receptor sequencing. Blood from all 35 or so PTCy patients with 1-year posttransplant specimens was subjected to TRB sequencing. In 3 patients, up to roughly 3 additional blood samples taken between 2 and 5.2 years after transplant also underwent TRB sequencing, as did pretransplant blood from a handful of patients. Because TRA and TRB clonality correlated tightly in fewer than ten samples, the subsequent TCR analyses were limited to TRB only. Public TRB sequences were compared against a database of over 3,000 sequences linked to responses to pathogens, tumor antigens, self-antigens and alloantigens.

According to the germline V gene, CDR1 reads SNHLY and CDR2 reads FYNNEI. The junction carries 13 bases between V and J, which are trimmed by 5 bases and 6 bases respectively. From its cysteine to its phenylalanine, the CDR3 spans 13 amino acids. Only the CDR3 DNA is retained, 39 bases long and in frame from the first base. The paper's findings and limits, for the study overall: Donor-recipient similarity was low at 1-2 months but rose over the first year, and later blood repertoires were often dominated by donor CD8+ memory clones. The TRB repertoires of T cells infiltrating skin or GI tract showed only limited overlap with the TRB repertoires of T cells in blood. Across approximately 45 patients, TRB clonality was highly associated with recipient CMV seropositivity and CMV reactivation, and diversity in PTCy patients was similar to diversity in CNI/methotrexate controls.

TRB sequencing was run on genomic DNA with either the immunoSEQ assay at survey resolution or the hsTCRB kit. The authors processed their data as follows. The immunoSEQ software handled initial read processing, and the LymphoSeq R package was used for repertoire analyses. For each TRB dataset, clonality was calculated as 1 minus normalized Shannon entropy, and the Gini coefficient was computed as well. To infer phenotypes in unsorted samples, TRB sequences from sorted subsets of the recipient or donor were mapped onto the unsorted samples of the same recipient. The clones in this table, taken by TCRdb from immuneACCESS, are in-frame only. Not every clone is retained; where verified, under half of the shortfall comes from an unresolved V gene, and the cause of the rest is unknown. For V, J and clone size, that table is used; D and trimming come from the DNA. This sample was tabulated with 40,000 to 55,000 clones, among which there are no singletons. The top ten hold roughly 2.3% of the sample.

This clone was observed at least ten times. Its antigen is still unknown. It has no much larger one-base neighbor in the sample; base qualities were not kept. Peripheral blood samples were provided by related bone marrow donors on the day of marrow donation. Peripheral blood and bone marrow mononuclear cells were isolated by Ficoll-Hypaque density centrifugation and were cryopreserved. The sequence derives from a man between 40 and 49 years old in good health, CMV-negative, and a related stem cell transplant donor. Specimen: PBMCs. The chain links TRBV2 with TRBJ1-2, with the D gene not clear enough to name. The DNA sequence is as follows: TGTGCCAGCAGTTCCGGGTCCCTCGATGGCTACACCTTC. This codes for CASSSGSLDGYTF.